Below are 32 T cell receptor beta chains sequenced from a single sample in a study of OX40 agonist ivuxolimab in advanced cancers. TCRdb's copy holds only in-frame clones and misses some; the assay was immunoSEQ multiplex PCR. The data show over 100,000 clones, with more than 85% seen just once and approximately 0.99% held by the top ten. The sample in question was CD4+ or CD8+ T cells sorted from blood, obtained in a trial of the OX40 agonist ivuxolimab. The receptors were gathered from an adult with an advanced solid tumor such as melanoma, head and neck, liver or kidney cancer.

A note on this clone: Other nucleotide sequences from this sample produce the same CDR3. V usage is TRBV11-2 and J usage is TRBJ2-7; no firm D call. The CDR3 spans 12 residues. Germline CDR1 and CDR2: SGHAT and FQNNGV. V lost 1 base to trimming and J lost 3 bases, with 4 bases between them. The DNA of the CDR3 is TGTGCCAGCAGCTTAGTAGGCTACGAGCAGTACTTC. Amino acid sequence: CASSLVGYEQYF.

This chain uses TRBV7-2 with TRBJ1-1, with D perhaps TRBD1 (5 bases). The CDR3 loop spans 13 amino acids. Germline CDR1 reads SGHTA; CDR2 reads FQGNSA. Trimming removed 5 bases at V and 2 bases at J, with 9 bases between. The CDR3 sequence: CASSRDQNTEAFF. The CDR3 DNA reads TGTGCCAGCAGCCGGGACCAAAACACTGAAGCTTTCTTT.

The V gene is TRBV9, the J gene TRBJ2-3, with TRBD1 matching over 7 bases. The CDR3 extends over 14 amino acids. After removal of 4 bases from V and 0 bases from J, the junction contained 2 bases not matched to a gene. Germline CDR1 and CDR2: SGDLS and YYNGEE. The CDR3 reads CASSRQGSTDTQYF. As DNA, the CDR3 is TGTGCCAGCAGCCGACAGGGAAGCACAGATACGCAGTATTTT. The whole variable domain, remainder taken from reference TRBV9 and TRBJ2-3, is DSGVTQTPKHLITATGQRVTLRCSPRSGDLSVYWYQQSLDQGLQFLIQYYNGEERAKGNILERFSAQQFPDLHSELNLSSLELGDSALYFCASSRQGSTDTQYFGPGTRLTVL.

The rearrangement uses TRBV6-6 and TRBJ1-5; maybe TRBD1 (5 bases). V was trimmed by 6 bases and J by 0 bases, leaving 9 bases between them. CDR3 length equals 14 residues. Germline V CDR1 and CDR2: MNHNY, SVGAGI (reference sequence). CDR3 loop: CASRQGDSNQPQHF. The DNA of the CDR3 is TGTGCCAGCAGGCAGGGTGATAGCAATCAGCCCCAGCATTTT.

The J gene is TRBJ1-4, the V gene TRBV7-2; D is perhaps TRBD1 (5 bases). Germline loops: CDR1 SGHTA, CDR2 FQGNSA. With 4 bases removed from V and 3 bases from J, the gap between germline ends came to 9 bases. CDR3 length equals 14 residues. The DNA of the CDR3 is TGTGCCAGCAGCTCCTTAGGGGCTAATGAAAAACTGTTTTTT. It yields the protein CASSSLGANEKLFF.

The chain combines TRBV7-2 with TRBJ1-5; no reliable D call. This CDR3 comprises 13 residues. The ends were cut back, 5 bases at V and 3 bases at J, with 8 bases in the middle. Germline V lookup: CDR1 SGHTA, CDR2 FQGNSA. The CDR3 here is CASSRQDNQPQHF. CDR3 in DNA: TGTGCCAGCAGCCGCCAAGACAATCAGCCCCAGCATTTT. Using reference TRBV7-2 and TRBJ1-5 for the parts outside the CDR3, the full variable domain is GAGVSQSPSNKVTEKGKDVELRCDPISGHTALYWYRQSLGQGLEFLIYFQGNSAPDKSGLPSDRFSAERTGGSVSTLTIQRTQQEDSAVYLCASSRQDNQPQHFGDGTRLSIL.

In DNA form, the CDR3 reads TGCAGCGTTGAAAAAGGGCCCACCGTCGAGCAGTTCTTC. Translation: CSVEKGPTVEQFF. The chain uses TRBV29-1 and TRBJ2-1; D gene ambiguous. Deletions cut 2 bases from V and 10 bases from J, with 15 bases between. Germline assignment: CDR1 SQVTM and CDR2 ANQGSEA. The CDR3 loop spans 13 amino acids.

The chain couples TRBV18 to TRBJ2-1; D is tentatively TRBD1 or TRBD2 (5 bases each). There are 15 residues in the CDR3. Germline V gives CDR1 KGHSH, CDR2 LQKENI. The germline V and J ends were trimmed by 3 bases and 5 bases, with 14 bases remaining between them. CDR3 DNA sequence: TGTGCCAGCTCACCCAGAGGGACGGCGAACAATGAGCAGTTCTTC. Its protein is CASSPRGTANNEQFF.

The chain carries TRBV19 and TRBJ1-6, with 9 bases aligning to TRBD1. This CDR3 is 14 amino acids long. CDR1 is LNHDA, CDR2 SQIVND, per germline (reference sequence). The ends lost 4 bases at V and 9 bases at J; junction bases unmatched: 4. The DNA for the CDR3 is TGTGCCAGTAGTAACAGGGGGCGAGGTTCACCCCTCCACTTT. Translating gives CASSNRGRGSPLHF.

In its sample, this clone was seen once. The chain uses TRBV6-6 and TRBJ1-5; 7 bases line up with TRBD1. The CDR3 sequence is 16 residues long. Germline V gives CDR1 MNHNY, CDR2 SVGAGI (reference sequence). V lost 6 bases to trimming and J lost 2 bases; unmatched junction nucleotides: 10. CDR3 in amino acids: CASSRLGGAGNQPQHF. For the CDR3, the DNA is TGTGCCAGCAGCCGATTAGGGGGCGCTGGCAATCAGCCCCAGCATTTT.

This clone was detected only once. The gene calls are TRBV7-9 and TRBJ2-3, with D perhaps matching TRBD1 (6 bases). The CDR3 is made up of 16 amino acids. V lost 5 bases and J lost 1, with 16 bases in between. From germline, CDR1 is SEHNR and CDR2 FQNEAQ (reference sequence). CDR3 residues: CASSSRGSWGTDTQYF. In DNA, the CDR3 is TGTGCCAGCAGCAGCAGGGGTTCGTGGGGCACAGATACGCAGTATTTT.

The J gene is TRBJ2-7, the V gene TRBV6-5; maybe TRBD2 (5 bases). This CDR3 spans 13 amino acids. Germline V gene lookup returns CDR1 MNHEY and CDR2 SVGAGI. V lost 7 bases to trimming and J lost 2 bases, with 12 bases between them. CDR3 sequence reads: CASTQGAAYEQYF. The DNA for the CDR3 is TGTGCCAGCACCCAAGGAGCGGCCTACGAGCAGTACTTC.

The chain couples TRBV28 to TRBJ1-3; 10 bases line up with TRBD1. Looked up from germline, CDR1 is MDHEN and CDR2 is SYDVKM. This CDR3 region has 15 residues. V gave up 8 bases and J gave up 9 bases; unmatched junction bases: 13. DNA of the CDR3: TGTGCCAGCTTGGGGACAGGGGCTTTTTTTAGCACCATATATTTT. Its protein product is CASLGTGAFFSTIYF.

The V call is TRBV9, the J call TRBJ1-2; no clear D gene. Germline CDR1 is SGDLS and CDR2 is YYNGEE. The CDR3 sequence is 18 residues long. V lost 0 bases to trimming and J lost 3 bases, with 21 bases between them. CDR3 DNA sequence: TGTGCCAGCAGCGTAGGGCAACTAGCACTCCCCTCCTACTATGGCTACACCTTC. Translating gives CASSVGQLALPSYYGYTF.

This rearrangement joins TRBV5-1 to TRBJ2-2; TRBD1 aligns across 8 bases. The CDR3 runs 14 residues. Germline V gene lookup returns CDR1 SGHRS and CDR2 YFSETQ. J gave up 7 bases and V 5 bases, and 7 bases lay outside the gene matches. The CDR3 DNA reads TGCGCCAGCAGTTTTGACAGGGGAGGCGGGGAGCTGTTTTTT. Translation: CASSFDRGGGELFF. Variable domain in full (rest from reference TRBV5-1 and TRBJ2-2): KAGVTQTPRYLIKTRGQQVTLSCSPISGHRSVSWYQQTPGQGLQFLFEYFSETQRNKGNFPGRFSGRQFSNSRSEMNVSTLELGDSALYLCASSFDRGGGELFFGEGSRLTVL.

This rearrangement joins TRBV5-1 to TRBJ2-1, with 7 positions matching TRBD1. The CDR3 loop spans 15 amino acids. Looked up from germline, CDR1 is SGHRS and CDR2 is YFSETQ. V lost 4 bases and J lost 0; bases outside the gene matches: 4. The CDR3 coding sequence is TGCGCCAGCAGCCACGACAGGGTCTCCTACAATGAGCAGTTCTTC. The encoded protein is CASSHDRVSYNEQFF.

This clone was seen once. CDR3 region: CASSPSQTGKLFF. As DNA, the CDR3 is TGTGCCAGCAGTCCATCCCAGACAGGAAAACTGTTTTTT. The chain has TRBV6-1 and TRBJ1-4; TRBD1 is a possible D gene (6 bases). Germline V gene sequence: CDR1 MNHNS, CDR2 SASEGT. V lost 5 bases to trimming and J lost 10 bases, with 14 bases between them. This CDR3 has 13 residues.

The chain combines TRBV6-4 with TRBJ2-1; perhaps D is TRBD1 or TRBD2 (6 bases each). V lost 3 bases, J lost 2 bases, and 14 bases lay in between. The CDR3 runs 16 residues. In germline, CDR1 is MRHNA, CDR2 SNTAGT. CDR3 nucleotides: TGTGCCAGCAGTGAATCGGGGGCACCTACCTACAATGAGCAGTTCTTC. Its protein is CASSESGAPTYNEQFF.

The V and J genes are TRBV6-5 and TRBJ1-6; TRBD1 matches at 8 bases. Unmatched junction bases numbered 10, after V lost 5 bases and J lost 10 bases. The CDR3 runs 15 residues. Germline CDR1 and CDR2: MNHEY and SVGAGI. The CDR3 region is CASSLQTGEGSPLHF. The CDR3 DNA follows: TGTGCCAGCAGTCTCCAGACAGGGGAGGGCTCACCCCTCCACTTT.

V gene TRBV30 combines with J gene TRBJ1-2; 10 bases match TRBD1. CDR3 size: 14 residues. After removal of 3 bases from V and 4 bases from J, the junction contained 5 bases not matched to a gene. CDR1 is GTSNPN and CDR2 is SVGIG in the germline V gene (reference sequence). CDR3 sequence reads: CAWRRDRGSYGYTF. CDR3 DNA: TGTGCCTGGAGGCGGGACAGGGGCAGCTATGGCTACACCTTC.

V is TRBV5-1 and J is TRBJ2-6; D ambiguous. The CDR3 spans 15 residues. The germline CDR1 and CDR2 sequences are SGHRS and YFSETQ. V lost 4 bases and J 0 bases, leaving 8 bases between the germline ends. The CDR3 DNA sequence: TGCGCCAGCAGCCCTACAGCCTCTGGGGCCAACGTCCTGACTTTC. It yields the protein CASSPTASGANVLTF.

V is TRBV19 and J is TRBJ1-1; 7 bases align to TRBD1. Per the germline V gene, CDR1 is LNHDA and CDR2 is SQIVND (reference sequence). The CDR3 totals 13 residues. Trimming took 3 bases from V and 8 from J; bases not matched to a gene: 6. The DNA of the CDR3 is TGTGCCAGTAGTATCCCTACAGGGGTCGAAGCTTTCTTT. It translates to CASSIPTGVEAFF.

J is TRBJ1-5 and V is TRBV28, with 11 positions matching TRBD1. The CDR3 consists of 16 residues. Losses at the gene ends were 5 bases for V and 4 bases for J; bases not matched to a gene: 7. In germline, CDR1 is MDHEN, CDR2 SYDVKM. The CDR3 coding sequence is TGTGCCAGCAGTACCGGACAGGGGGCCTCTAATCAGCCCCAGCATTTT. Its translation: CASSTGQGASNQPQHF.

The CDR3 DNA sequence: TGTGCCATCAGCTCGACCGGGACGGCTGGAAACACCATATATTTT. Its protein is CAISSTGTAGNTIYF. V gene TRBV10-3 combines with J gene TRBJ1-3, with D possibly TRBD1 on 5 matching bases. The CDR3 runs to 15 residues. Germline values: CDR1 ENHRY, CDR2 SYGVKD. V shed 6 bases and J shed 2 bases, with 14 bases lying between them.

The chain recombines TRBV7-9 with TRBJ2-3; 9 nucleotides agree with TRBD1. After removal of 5 bases from V and 1 base from J, the junction contained 4 bases not matched to a gene. CDR1 is SEHNR and CDR2 is FQNEAQ in the germline V gene (reference sequence). This CDR3 region has 15 residues. CDR3: CASSPRTGGTDTQYF. The CDR3 coding sequence is TGTGCCAGCAGCCCGAGGACAGGGGGCACAGATACGCAGTATTTT.

The V and J genes are TRBV30 and TRBJ2-3; 7 nucleotides agree with TRBD2. CDR1 and CDR2 (germline): GTSNPN, SVGIG (reference sequence). The CDR3 runs 15 residues. V lost 2 bases, J lost 4 bases, and 9 bases stayed unmatched. CDR3 nucleotides: TGTGCCTGGAGTCCTGGGGCGGGAGCGCCAGATACGCAGTATTTT. Translation gives CAWSPGAGAPDTQYF.

The CDR3 nucleotides are TGTGCCAGCAGTTACGTCGGGGGGCTAGGCAAAAACATTCAGTACTTC. Residues: CASSYVGGLGKNIQYF. The chain carries TRBV6-5 and TRBJ2-4; TRBD2 is a possible D gene (7 bases). Germline-derived CDR1 and CDR2 are MNHEY and SVGAGI. The V gene lost 2 bases and the J gene lost 3 bases, with 14 bases spanning the gap. CDR3 length equals 16 residues.

CDR3: CASSSPGRVNTEAFF. CDR3 bases: TGTGCCAGCAGCTCTCCGGGACGGGTGAACACTGAAGCTTTCTTT. V and J are TRBV7-2 and TRBJ1-1; D may be TRBD1 (5 bases). Germline CDR1 SGHTA, CDR2 FQGNSA. The CDR3 extends over 15 amino acids. V was trimmed by 4 bases and J by 0 bases, leaving 12 bases between them.

The rearrangement uses TRBV7-3 and TRBJ1-1; possible D gene TRBD1, 5 bases. V shed 4 bases and J shed 0 bases, with 9 bases lying between them. Germline CDR1 reads SGHTA; CDR2 reads FQGTGA. The CDR3 is 14 amino acids. DNA for the CDR3: TGTGCCAGCAGCTCCCTGGGGGTGAACACTGAAGCTTTCTTT. This gives the protein CASSSLGVNTEAFF.

The chain joins TRBV25-1 to TRBJ2-7; D uncertain. Germline loops: CDR1 MGHDK, CDR2 SYGVNS. The CDR3 length is 13 residues. Trimming stripped 1 base from V and 5 bases from J, with 9 bases between. The CDR3 loop is CASSEFGFDEQYF. The CDR3 DNA reads as TGTGCCAGCAGTGAATTCGGATTTGACGAGCAGTACTTC.

The chain combines TRBV10-3 with TRBJ1-2, with D unresolved. The germline V gene has CDR1 ENHRY and CDR2 SYGVKD. The ends were cut back, 0 bases at V and 3 bases at J, with 11 bases in the middle. The CDR3 extends over 15 amino acids. The CDR3 DNA reads as TGTGCCATCAGTGAGTCGAAGGGCCCCGACTATGGCTACACCTTC. It translates to CAISESKGPDYGYTF.

The V gene is TRBV11-3, the J gene TRBJ2-7; the match to TRBD2 covers 12 bases. In germline, CDR1 is SGHNT, CDR2 YENEEA. The junction had 13 bases not matched to a gene; V was cut back by 5 bases and J by 2 bases. CDR3 length: 18 residues. In nucleotides, the CDR3 is TGTGCCAGCAGCCAAGGACTAGCGGGAAATTCCCCTACCTACGAGCAGTACTTC. This encodes CASSQGLAGNSPTYEQYF.